This T cell receptor (beta chain) was sequenced in a study of cytomegalovirus exposure and HLA in healthy donors. The PCR made use of 60 Vbeta and 13 Jbeta primers. Method: immunoSEQ multiplex PCR; TCRdb's copy keeps in-frame clones and lacks some. This sample carries roughly 130,000 clones, roughly 71% of them seen once, and the ten largest clones take 5.5% to 7.5%. V lost 2 bases, J lost 0 bases, and 13 bases lay in between. Germline CDR1 LNHDA, CDR2 SQIVND (reference sequence). CDR3 length: 16 amino acids. Sequencing used PBMCs. The origin of this receptor is a woman aged 45-60 years in good health and CMV-seropositive. The chain couples TRBV19 to TRBJ1-1; D is possibly TRBD1 (6 bases). The CDR3 region has the DNA TGTGCCAGTAGTATATACCAGGGGAGAATGAACACTGAAGCTTTCTTT. This sequence encodes CASSIYQGRMNTEAFF.